This TCR beta chain was obtained from a study of shared clonotypes between healthy human individuals. CD8 cells classed as naive were CD45RO-negative and positively selected for CCR7, excluding terminally differentiated effector memory CD45RA+ cells. The table came from immunoSEQ multiplex PCR; TCRdb's copy has only in-frame clones and leaves some out. This sample has around 700,000 clones, with 92% found just once. This CDR3 is built from 14 residues. V was shortened by 6 bases and J by 5 bases, with 17 bases between the two germline ends. CDR1 SEHNR and CDR2 FQNEAQ come from the germline V gene (reference sequence).

Sequenced sample: naive CD8+ T cells sorted from blood. The TCR originated in a young man in good health. The chain has TRBV7-9 and TRBJ2-7; either TRBD1 or TRBD2 may fit D (6 bases each). The CDR3 coding sequence is TGTGCCAGCAGGTCCAACAGGGCGGGGAACGAGCAGTACTTC. Translated, it gives CASRSNRAGNEQYF.